These 16 T cell receptor beta chains came from one sample sequenced in a study of CD8 T cells in ankylosing spondylitis. TCRdb passed the 5' RACE reads through MiXCR, listing each CDR3 protein once. Among approximately 400,000 distinct CDR3 sequences listed, 20% to 30% were seen once. Whole-study results and caveats: A TCR beta motif of 7 to 9 highly homologous variants seemed to mark ankylosing spondylitis blood.

Which antigens these TCRs recognize remains unknown. The sequenced sample was blood, either unsorted or a sorted T cell fraction (not recorded which). Receptors were obtained from a male donor with ankylosing spondylitis.

This clonotype was picked up a small number of times. The rearrangement links TRBV14 to TRBJ2-3; possible D gene TRBD1, 6 bases. Trimming took off 0 bases at V and 1 base at J, with 8 bases between the two ends. Germline V gives CDR1 SGHDN, CDR2 FVKESK. The CDR3 runs to 15 residues. The CDR3 region is CASSQESGGTDTQYF. The DNA of the CDR3 is TGTGCCAGCAGCCAAGAATCAGGGGGCACAGATACGCAGTATTTT. The full variable domain, its missing parts supplied by reference TRBV14 and TRBJ2-3, is EAGVTQFPSHSVIEKGQTVTLRCDPISGHDNLYWYRRVMGKEIKFLLHFVKESKQDESGMPNNRFLAERTGGTYSTLKVQPAELEDSGVYFCASSQESGGTDTQYFGPGTRLTVL.

This clonotype came up a few times. The rearrangement uses TRBV20-1 and TRBJ2-1, with TRBD1 as a possible D gene (6 bases). Germline CDR1 is DFQATT and CDR2 is SNEGSKA (reference sequence). V lost 6 bases to trimming and J lost 10 bases, with 22 bases between them. CDR3 length: 14 amino acids. CDR3 residues: CSAPTRTPQGEQFF. In nucleotides, the CDR3 is TGCAGTGCCCCAACCCGGACTCCGCAGGGGGAGCAGTTCTTC.

This clonotype turned up a few times. The chain uses TRBV4-1 and TRBJ1-6, with 8 nucleotides matching TRBD1. The J segment lost 7 bases and the V segment lost 4 bases, leaving 12 bases of the junction unmatched. The CDR3 loop spans 17 amino acids. The germline CDR1 and CDR2 sequences are MGHRA and YSYEKL. The CDR3 here is CASSPSPGGIQNSPLHF. CDR3 in DNA: TGCGCCAGCAGCCCCTCCCCAGGGGGCATTCAGAATTCACCCCTCCACTTT.

The gene calls are TRBV6-1 and TRBJ1-3; D is uncertain. The germline V and J ends were trimmed by 6 bases and 0 bases, with 15 bases remaining between them. This CDR3 contains 16 residues. CDR1 is MNHNS, CDR2 SASEGT, per germline. The CDR3 here is CASSLLGPSSGNTIYF. CDR3 nucleotide sequence: TGTGCCAGCAGCCTCCTCGGACCGAGCTCTGGAAACACCATATATTTT.

V usage is TRBV6-5 and J usage is TRBJ2-1; 9 nucleotides line up with TRBD2. Unmatched junction bases numbered 10, after V lost 7 bases and J lost 6 bases. This CDR3 is 15 amino acids long. Germline V lookup: CDR1 MNHEY, CDR2 SVGAGI. The CDR3, as DNA: TGTGCCAGCATTTTTAGGATAGCGGGAGTCAATGAGCAGTTCTTC. Translated, it gives CASIFRIAGVNEQFF.

The J gene is TRBJ2-7, the V gene TRBV5-5; 10 bases align to TRBD2. With V trimmed by 4 bases and J by 5 bases, 9 bases remained unmatched. CDR1 and CDR2 (germline): SGHKS, YYEKEE (reference sequence). The CDR3 extends over 15 amino acids. Written as DNA, the CDR3 is TGTGCCAGCAGCGACCTAGCGGGAGCAATTAACGAGCAGTACGTC. Its translation is CASSDLAGAINEQYV.

This clonotype was recorded a few times. This chain connects TRBV20-1 to TRBJ1-5; TRBD1 aligns across 8 bases. The CDR3 extends over 14 amino acids. Germline-derived CDR1 and CDR2 are DFQATT and SNEGSKA (reference sequence). The V and J ends lost 3 bases and 2 bases, in that order; junction bases with no gene match: 3. CDR3 sequence reads: CSASADRGNQPQHF. Written as DNA, the CDR3 is TGCAGTGCTAGTGCGGACAGGGGCAATCAGCCCCAGCATTTT.

There are a few counts of this clonotype. The chain carries TRBV6-1 and TRBJ2-7, with 9 bases identical to TRBD1. The CDR3 has 13 amino acids. CDR1 and CDR2 (germline): MNHNS, SASEGT. The junction had 8 bases not matched to a gene; V was cut back by 9 bases and J by 5 bases. The CDR3 spells CASWWGQGDEQYV. Here the CDR3 DNA reads TGTGCCAGTTGGTGGGGACAGGGAGACGAGCAGTACGTC.

This clonotype was found a few times. The gene calls are TRBV5-1 and TRBJ1-4; D possibly corresponds to TRBD1 (6 bases). This CDR3 has 15 amino acids. V lost 5 bases and J 3 bases, leaving 14 bases between the germline ends. Looked up from germline, CDR1 is SGHRS and CDR2 is YFSETQ. The CDR3 loop reads CASRSAGASNEKLFF. CDR3 DNA: TGCGCCAGCAGGTCTGCAGGGGCTTCTAATGAAAAACTGTTTTTT. The full variable domain, rest sourced from reference TRBV5-1 and TRBJ1-4, is KAGVTQTPRYLIKTRGQQVTLSCSPISGHRSVSWYQQTPGQGLQFLFEYFSETQRNKGNFPGRFSGRQFSNSRSEMNVSTLELGDSALYLCASRSAGASNEKLFFGSGTQLSVL.

Notes on this clonotype: Germline and junction disagree at one end, which may indicate a read error. The genes are TRBV20-1 and TRBJ2-1, with TRBD2 matching 9 bases. This CDR3 region has 17 residues. Germline-derived CDR1 and CDR2 are DFQATT and SNEGSKA (reference sequence). CDR3 DNA: TGCTGTGCTAGAGTTAGGCAGCGGGAGGTTGCCTACAATGAGCAGTTCTTC. It specifies CCARVRQREVAYNEQFF.

This clonotype showed up just a few times. V and J are TRBV3-1 and TRBJ2-1; the match to TRBD1 covers 10 bases. With V trimmed by 6 bases and J by 5 bases, 4 bases remained unmatched. This CDR3 comprises 14 residues. CDR1 and CDR2 from the germline V gene are LGHDT and YNNKEL (reference sequence). The CDR3 DNA sequence: TGTGCCAGCAGACGGGACAGGGGACACAATGAGCAGTTCTTC. The encoded protein is CASRRDRGHNEQFF.

V gene TRBV24-1 combines with J gene TRBJ2-1; 7 bases line up with TRBD1. Germline assignment: CDR1 KGHDR and CDR2 SFDVKD. Trimming removed 4 bases from V and 5 bases from J; junction bases left unmatched: 13. This CDR3 region has 17 residues. The CDR3 loop reads CATSEWDRRGTDNEQFF. CDR3 in DNA: TGTGCCACCAGTGAGTGGGACAGACGAGGGACCGACAATGAGCAGTTCTTC.

This chain joins TRBV6-1 and TRBJ1-2, with D possibly TRBD1 on 6 matching bases. V was shortened by 8 bases and J by 4 bases, with 20 bases between the two germline ends. The CDR3 sequence is 15 residues long. The V gene's germline CDR1 is MNHNS and CDR2 SASEGT. The CDR3 DNA follows: TGTGCCAGCTCCCGGGAGCGACTGGGGGCCTATGGCTACACCTTC. Translation: CASSRERLGAYGYTF.

This clonotype appeared many times. CDR3 in amino acids: CASSLIGERRNEQFF. CDR3 bases: TGCGCCAGCAGCTTGATAGGGGAGCGGAGGAATGAGCAGTTCTTC. This chain uses TRBV5-1 with TRBJ2-1; D tentatively fits TRBD1 or TRBD2 (5 bases each). Germline CDR1 reads SGHRS; CDR2 reads YFSETQ. This CDR3 has 15 residues. V was clipped by 1 base and J by 7 bases, with 15 bases between them.

The chain is built from TRBV6-1 and TRBJ2-6, with 8 bases fitting TRBD1. Germline V gene sequence: CDR1 MNHNS, CDR2 SASEGT. Unmatched junction bases numbered 5, after V lost 2 bases and J lost 2 bases. The length of the CDR3 is 17 residues. This CDR3 is CASSELLDRAGANVLTF. The CDR3 nucleotides are TGTGCCAGCAGTGAACTCCTGGACAGGGCTGGGGCCAACGTCCTGACTTTC.

The V gene is TRBV19, the J gene TRBJ2-3; 7 bases are a match to TRBD2. The V segment lost 1 base and the J segment 5 bases; nucleotides outside the gene matches: 6. CDR3 length: 15 residues. CDR1 is LNHDA, CDR2 SQIVND, per germline (reference sequence). CDR3 in amino acids: CASSIAAGAKDTQYF. CDR3 nucleotides: TGTGCCAGTAGTATAGCCGCGGGAGCCAAAGATACGCAGTATTTT.